This entry features one T cell receptor (beta chain) sequence. The sample is drawn from a study of blood T cell repertoires in COVID-19. Germline CDR1 is MNHEY and CDR2 is SVGAGI. The trim removed 2 bases at V and 3 bases at J, leaving 1 base unmatched. The CDR3 is made up of 15 amino acids. Libraries were prepared by immunoSEQ multiplex PCR; TCRdb keeps only in-frame clonotypes and omits some of them. This sample carries 280,000 or so clones, roughly 88% of them seen once, and the ten largest clones take 2.2%. The origin of this receptor is a man aged 30 to 39 who had recovered from COVID-19. The source material was PBMCs or T cells enriched from blood (not recorded which). The chain employs TRBV6-5 and TRBJ1-3; 10 nucleotides align to TRBD1. CDR3 region: CASSYRDRGGNTIYF. Written as DNA, the CDR3 is TGTGCCAGCAGTTACAGGGACAGGGGTGGAAACACCATATATTTT.